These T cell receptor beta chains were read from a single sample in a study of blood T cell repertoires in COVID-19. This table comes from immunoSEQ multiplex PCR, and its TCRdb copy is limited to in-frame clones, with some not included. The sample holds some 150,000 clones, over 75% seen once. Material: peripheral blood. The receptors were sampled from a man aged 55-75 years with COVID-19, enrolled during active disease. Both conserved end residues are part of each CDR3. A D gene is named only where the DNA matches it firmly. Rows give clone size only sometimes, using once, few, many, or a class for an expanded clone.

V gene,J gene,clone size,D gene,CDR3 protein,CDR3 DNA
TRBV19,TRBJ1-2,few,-,CASSVIPRMGGYTF,TGTGCCAGTAGTGTAATACCCCGCATGGGCGGCTACACCTTC
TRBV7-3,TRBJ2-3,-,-,CASSGQSTDTQYF,TGTGCCAGCAGCGGACAGAGCACAGATACGCAGTATTTT
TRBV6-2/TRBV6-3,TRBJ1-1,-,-,CASSYSGWGRVEAFF,TGTGCCAGCAGTTACTCGGGTTGGGGGCGCGTAGAAGCTTTCTTT
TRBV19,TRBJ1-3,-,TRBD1,CASGDRQRSGNTIYF,TGTGCCAGCGGGGACAGGCAACGCTCTGGAAACACCATATATTTT
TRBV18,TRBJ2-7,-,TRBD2,CASSPIPTSGRTSSYEQYF,TGTGCCAGCTCGCCTATTCCAACTAGCGGGAGAACGAGCTCCTACGAGCAGTACTTC
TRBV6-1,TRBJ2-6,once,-,CASSEGLGSGANVLTF,TGTGCCAGCAGTGAAGGCCTGGGCTCCGGGGCCAACGTCCTGACTTTC
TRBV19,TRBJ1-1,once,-,CASSILSYMNTEAFF,TGTGCCAGTAGTATCCTTTCGTATATGAACACTGAAGCTTTCTTT
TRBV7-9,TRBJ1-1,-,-,CASSSRTANTEAFF,TGTGCCAGCAGCTCACGGACAGCGAACACTGAAGCTTTCTTT
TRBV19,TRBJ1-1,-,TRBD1,CASSIRGTGGSVTEAFF,TGTGCCAGTAGTATTCGGGGGACAGGGGGGTCGGTAACTGAAGCTTTCTTT
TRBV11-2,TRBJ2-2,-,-,CASTGTTTGELFF,TGTGCCAGCACCGGGACAACGACCGGGGAGCTGTTTTTT
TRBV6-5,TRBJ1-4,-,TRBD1,CASTTGDSTNEKLFF,TGTGCCAGCACTACAGGGGATTCAACTAATGAAAAACTGTTTTTT
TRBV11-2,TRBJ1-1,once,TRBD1,CASSLTGATEAFF,TGTGCCAGCAGCTTGACAGGGGCCACTGAAGCTTTCTTT
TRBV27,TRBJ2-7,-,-,CASSLSTGPLYEQYF,TGTGCCAGCAGTTTATCAACAGGGCCTCTCTACGAGCAGTACTTC
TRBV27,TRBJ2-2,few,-,CASSSLRRQRNTGELFF,TGTGCCAGCAGTTCCCTGCGGCGGCAACGGAACACCGGGGAGCTGTTTTTT
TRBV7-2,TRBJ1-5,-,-,CASSLAVGGQPQHF,TGTGCCAGCAGCTTAGCGGTCGGGGGGCAGCCCCAGCATTTT
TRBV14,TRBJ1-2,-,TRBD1,CASSPLPGQGRGGYTF,TGTGCCAGCAGCCCTTTGCCGGGACAGGGCCGGGGTGGCTACACCTTC
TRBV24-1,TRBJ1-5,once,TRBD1,CATSDSGQGYQPQHF,TGTGCCACCAGTGACTCGGGACAGGGGTATCAGCCCCAGCATTTT
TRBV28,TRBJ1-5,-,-,CASGQTVSNQPQHF,TGTGCCAGCGGCCAGACAGTTAGCAATCAGCCCCAGCATTTT
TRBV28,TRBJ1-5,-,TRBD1,CASRETGGNQPQHF,TGTGCCAGCAGGGAGACAGGGGGCAATCAGCCCCAGCATTTT
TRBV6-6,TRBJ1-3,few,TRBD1,CASSRLQGRSGNTIYF,TGTGCCAGCAGTCGATTACAGGGGAGGTCTGGAAACACCATATATTTT
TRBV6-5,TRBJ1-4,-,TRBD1,CASRPATGGSEKLFF,TGTGCCAGCAGACCTGCGACAGGGGGCAGTGAAAAACTGTTTTTT
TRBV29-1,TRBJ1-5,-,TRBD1,CSVGGPGTGNNQPQHF,TGCAGCGTAGGGGGCCCGGGTACAGGGAACAATCAGCCCCAGCATTTT